The 32 T cell receptor beta chains presented below share a single source sample, sequenced in a study of blood T cell repertoires in COVID-19. Only in-frame clones appear in the TCRdb table, and some are missing; sequencing was by immunoSEQ multiplex PCR. The sample has roughly 300,000 clones; roughly 85% are singletons. Material for sequencing was peripheral blood. These receptors originate from a human donor in a cohort sampled during active COVID-19.

The genes are TRBV30 and TRBJ1-3; perhaps TRBD1 as D (6 bases). CDR1 and CDR2 from the germline V gene are GTSNPN and SVGIG (reference sequence). V was clipped by 1 base and J by 2 bases, with 9 bases between them. This CDR3 has 14 amino acids. The CDR3: CAWSDSGAGNTIYF. DNA for the CDR3: TGTGCCTGGAGTGACTCAGGGGCTGGAAACACCATATATTTT.

The chain uses TRBV4-1 and TRBJ2-1; 7 bases are shared with TRBD2. The V segment lost 3 bases and the J segment 0 bases; nucleotides outside the gene matches: 2. Looked up from germline, CDR1 is MGHRA and CDR2 is YSYEKL. CDR3 size: 15 residues. The CDR3 protein is CASSHTGGSYNEQFF. CDR3 in DNA: TGCGCCAGCAGCCATACGGGGGGCTCCTACAATGAGCAGTTCTTC.

The chain links TRBV2 to TRBJ1-1; a possible D gene is TRBD1 (5 bases). Trimming stripped 3 bases from V and 1 base from J, with 15 bases between. This CDR3 is built from 16 residues. Germline assignment: CDR1 SNHLY and CDR2 FYNNEI. CDR3 region: CASSEVGGERNTEAFF. The CDR3 DNA is TGTGCCAGCAGTGAGGTGGGGGGGGAGAGGAACACTGAAGCTTTCTTT.

V is TRBV7-3 and J is TRBJ2-1, with 11 positions matching TRBD2. Germline lookup yields CDR1 SGHTA and CDR2 FQGTGA. This CDR3 is 18 amino acids long. Trimming took 1 base from V and 4 from J; bases not matched to a gene: 9. In nucleotides, the CDR3 is TGTGCCAGCAGCTTAATCGCACTAGCGGGGGTGGGATACAATGAGCAGTTCTTC. It encodes CASSLIALAGVGYNEQFF. Full variable domain (remainder filled in from reference TRBV7-3 and TRBJ2-1): GAGVSQTPSNKVTEKGKYVELRCDPISGHTALYWYRQSLGQGPEFLIYFQGTGAADDSGLPNDRFFAVRPEGSVSTLKIQRTERGDSAVYLCASSLIALAGVGYNEQFFGPGTRLTVL.

The CDR3 region has the DNA TGTGCCAGCAGCCAGAGACTCCCGAGGGCAACTAATGAAAAACTGTTTTTT. It is translated as CASSQRLPRATNEKLFF. The chain combines TRBV3-1 (or the pseudogene TRBV3-2) with TRBJ1-4; D is uncertain. Germline values: CDR1 LGHDT, CDR2 YNNKEL (reference sequence). V lost 3 bases and J lost 0, with 14 bases in between. The CDR3 has 17 residues.

The V call is TRBV20-1, the J call TRBJ1-2; no firm D call. CDR3 size: 8 residues. Germline lookup yields CDR1 DFQATT and CDR2 SNEGSKA (reference sequence). As DNA, the CDR3 is TGCTACAGTTTTGTAGACACCTTC. Translating it yields CYSFVDTF.

J is TRBJ1-2 and V is TRBV11-2; TRBD1 agrees at 8 bases. From germline, CDR1 is SGHAT and CDR2 FQNNGV. The CDR3 sequence is 15 residues long. The V and J ends lost 5 bases and 7 bases, in that order; junction bases with no gene match: 12. The DNA of the CDR3 is TGTGCCAGCAGCAAATGGACAGGGCGGTCGACTGGCTACACCTTC. Encoded protein: CASSKWTGRSTGYTF.

V is TRBV13 and J is TRBJ1-2; D remains unclear. V was clipped by 4 bases and J by 6 bases, with 15 bases between them. The CDR3 sequence is 14 residues long. The germline CDR1 and CDR2 sequences are PRHDT and FYEKMQ (reference sequence). CDR3 in amino acids: CASSSLTGNDGYTF. The CDR3 DNA is TGTGCCAGCAGCTCATTGACGGGTAATGATGGCTACACCTTC.

The CDR3 protein is CATREGATLAKNIQYF. DNA for the CDR3: TGTGCCACACGAGAGGGGGCGACTCTAGCCAAAAACATTCAGTACTTC. The gene calls are TRBV24-1 and TRBJ2-4; 7 bases are shared with TRBD1. Germline CDR1 is KGHDR and CDR2 is SFDVKD. The CDR3 extends over 16 amino acids. Trimming removed 10 bases from V and 0 bases from J; junction bases left unmatched: 11.

The chain employs TRBV5-1 and TRBJ1-3, with TRBD1 identical over 8 bases. This CDR3 has 17 amino acids. Per germline, CDR1 SGHRS and CDR2 YFSETQ. With V trimmed by 1 base and J by 1 base, 7 bases remained unmatched. The CDR3 DNA sequence: TGCGCCAGCAGCTTGATCCCAGGGGGCACTTCTGGAAACACCATATATTTT. Encoded protein: CASSLIPGGTSGNTIYF.

The chain carries TRBV5-1 and TRBJ2-7; 7 bases are shared with TRBD1. J gave up 5 bases and V 0 bases, and 5 bases lay outside the gene matches. CDR3 length: 14 amino acids. Germline V gives CDR1 SGHRS, CDR2 YFSETQ. This CDR3 reads CASSLGATGDEQYF. The DNA for the CDR3 is TGCGCCAGCAGCTTGGGGGCAACAGGGGACGAGCAGTACTTC.

This clone appeared a single time. V usage is TRBV3-1 (or the pseudogene TRBV3-2) and J usage is TRBJ1-1, with 7 positions matching TRBD1. Losses at the gene ends were 7 bases for V and 3 bases for J; bases not matched to a gene: 8. From germline, CDR1 is LGHDT and CDR2 YNNKEL (reference sequence). The CDR3 extends over 14 amino acids. The CDR3 DNA follows: TGTGCCAGCACCCGTACAGGGGACTACACTGAAGCTTTCTTT. It yields the protein CASTRTGDYTEAFF.

This sequence joins TRBV30 and TRBJ2-1; 15 bases are shared with TRBD2. Trimming cost V 1 base and J 0 bases; bases outside gene matches: 7. This CDR3 comprises 19 residues. CDR1 GTSNPN and CDR2 SVGIG come from the germline V gene (reference sequence). CDR3 sequence reads: CAWSGFRTSGGGSYNEQFF. CDR3 nucleotide sequence: TGTGCCTGGAGTGGTTTCAGGACTAGCGGGGGGGGCTCCTACAATGAGCAGTTCTTC.

J is TRBJ1-1 and V is TRBV19; possibly TRBD1 for D (5 bases). V was shortened by 3 bases and J by 6 bases, with 5 bases between the two germline ends. Per germline, CDR1 LNHDA and CDR2 SQIVND (reference sequence). This CDR3 comprises 11 residues. As DNA, the CDR3 is TGTGCCAGTAGTATGACAGCTGAAGCTTTCTTT. Translation gives CASSMTAEAFF.

The V gene is TRBV5-1, the J gene TRBJ1-4; D gene unclear. Germline V gives CDR1 SGHRS, CDR2 YFSETQ. The germline V and J ends were trimmed by 4 bases and 7 bases, with 14 bases remaining between them. The CDR3 is 14 residues long. CDR3 DNA: TGCGCCAGCAGCCCCCTTGTCGGTGGTGAAAAACTGTTTTTT. It is translated as CASSPLVGGEKLFF. The full variable domain, completed using reference TRBV5-1 and TRBJ1-4, is KAGVTQTPRYLIKTRGQQVTLSCSPISGHRSVSWYQQTPGQGLQFLFEYFSETQRNKGNFPGRFSGRQFSNSRSEMNVSTLELGDSALYLCASSPLVGGEKLFFGSGTQLSVL.

This clone was seen ten or more times. The gene calls are TRBV3-1 (or the pseudogene TRBV3-2) and TRBJ2-5, with TRBD2 identical over 8 bases. Germline CDR1 reads LGHDT; CDR2 reads YNNKEL (reference sequence). CDR3 length equals 16 residues. The junction had 13 bases not matched to a gene; V was cut back by 3 bases and J by 7 bases. CDR3 nucleotides: TGTGCCAGCAGCCATCAACCGGCGGGGGGAGCAGTGACCCAGTACTTC. Translated, it gives CASSHQPAGGAVTQYF.

This clone appeared a single time. CDR3 region: CASKAQTNSNQPQHF. The CDR3 DNA is TGTGCCAGCAAGGCCCAGACAAATAGCAATCAGCCCCAGCATTTT. The rearrangement uses TRBV6-5 and TRBJ1-5; D is unresolved. Trimming shortened V by 7 bases and J by 0 bases, and 13 bases separated the two germline ends. CDR1 and CDR2 (germline): MNHEY, SVGAGI. This CDR3 has 15 amino acids.

The gene calls are TRBV5-1 and TRBJ1-5; tentatively, D is TRBD1 (5 bases). The CDR3 extends over 14 amino acids. The V gene's germline CDR1 is SGHRS and CDR2 YFSETQ. Trimming stripped 4 bases from V and 6 bases from J, with 14 bases between. The CDR3, as DNA: TGCGCCAGCAGCGAAGGGGAGGGTGGTCAGCCCCAGCATTTT. It encodes CASSEGEGGQPQHF.

Only one count was recorded for this clone. The gene calls are TRBV9 and TRBJ2-3, with a weak D call TRBD1 (6 bases). From germline, CDR1 is SGDLS and CDR2 YYNGEE. Trimming took 4 bases from V and 3 from J, leaving 9 bases between them. The CDR3 totals 13 residues. The CDR3: CASSPTGTDTQYF. The CDR3 coding sequence is TGTGCCAGCAGCCCGACAGGAACAGATACGCAGTATTTT.

V usage is TRBV19 and J usage is TRBJ1-5, with TRBD1 as a possible D gene (5 bases). V was trimmed by 8 bases and J by 9 bases, leaving 17 bases between them. CDR1 and CDR2 (germline): LNHDA, SQIVND (reference sequence). The CDR3 has 13 amino acids. CDR3 loop: CASDNRLGTPQHF. The CDR3 nucleotides read TGTGCCAGTGATAACCGACTAGGGACGCCCCAGCATTTT.

The V call is TRBV6-4, the J call TRBJ2-3, with D possibly matching TRBD2 (5 bases). Deletions cut 8 bases from V and 1 base from J, with 19 bases between. The CDR3 is 16 amino acids. Germline V gives CDR1 MRHNA, CDR2 SNTAGT. The CDR3 bases are TGTGCCAGCGCTAGGAACCCTAGAGCGGGCACAGATACGCAGTATTTT. Amino acids: CASARNPRAGTDTQYF.

The rearrangement joins TRBV2 to TRBJ2-1; 9 bases are a match to TRBD1. V was pared by 9 bases and J by 8 bases, with 11 bases of the junction left unmatched. The germline V gene encodes CDR1 SNHLY and CDR2 FYNNEI. The CDR3 consists of 14 residues. This CDR3 reads CAREGTGNVDEQFF. DNA for the CDR3: TGTGCCAGGGAAGGGACAGGGAATGTGGATGAGCAGTTCTTC.

V usage is TRBV2 and J usage is TRBJ2-7; tentatively, D is TRBD2 (5 bases). Trimming shortened V by 3 bases and J by 7 bases, and 13 bases separated the two germline ends. The CDR3 covers 13 residues. Germline lookup yields CDR1 SNHLY and CDR2 FYNNEI. The CDR3 nucleotides read TGTGCCAGCAGTGAGCTCGAACTAGGGGAGCAGTACTTC. The encoded protein is CASSELELGEQYF.

The chain joins TRBV5-1 to TRBJ1-2; 8 nucleotides agree with TRBD1. V was clipped by 6 bases and J by 7 bases; unmatched bases: 17. Germline loops: CDR1 SGHRS, CDR2 YFSETQ. This CDR3 contains 16 residues. CDR3 sequence (DNA): TGCGCCAGCACCCCCGAACGAGCCCAGGGGGCCGGTGGCTACACCTTC. Protein: CASTPERAQGAGGYTF.

This chain connects TRBV15 to TRBJ1-5; D may be TRBD1 (6 bases). V was shortened by 3 bases and J by 3 bases, with 15 bases between the two germline ends. The CDR3 contains 16 residues. The V gene's germline CDR1 is LNHNV and CDR2 YYDKDF (reference sequence). The CDR3 reads CATSRNNDRLNQPQHF. CDR3 sequence (DNA): TGTGCCACCAGCAGGAATAACGACAGGCTCAATCAGCCCCAGCATTTT.

The V gene is TRBV12-3 or TRBV12-4, the J gene TRBJ2-5; D might be TRBD1 (5 bases). Trimming took off 7 bases at V and 3 bases at J, with 12 bases between the two ends. The CDR3 has 13 residues. The CDR3 protein is CASTSGWEETQYF. CDR3 bases: TGTGCCAGCACCTCAGGGTGGGAAGAGACCCAGTACTTC.

The J gene is TRBJ2-2, the V gene TRBV6-5; no definite D call. The CDR3 contains 14 residues. Trimming took off 6 bases at V and 4 bases at J, with 12 bases between the two ends. CDR1 and CDR2 (germline): MNHEY, SVGAGI. The CDR3 loop is CASRGPTPTGELFF. As DNA, the CDR3 is TGTGCCAGCAGGGGCCCCACCCCCACCGGGGAGCTGTTTTTT.

The chain combines TRBV19 with TRBJ1-5, with D possibly being TRBD1 (6 bases). The CDR3 loop spans 15 amino acids. Trimming removed 10 bases at V and 4 bases at J, with 20 bases between. Per the germline V gene, CDR1 is LNHDA and CDR2 is SQIVND (reference sequence). In nucleotides, the CDR3 is TGTGCCACCGAACGCGGACAGAACTTAAATCAGCCCCAGCATTTT. Its translation: CATERGQNLNQPQHF. Together with reference TRBV19 and TRBJ1-5, the CDR3 gives the full variable domain: DGGITQSPKYLFRKEGQNVTLSCEQNLNHDAMYWYRQDPGQGLRLIYYSQIVNDFQKGDIAEGYSVSREKKESFPLTVTSAQKNPTAFYLCATERGQNLNQPQHFGDGTRLSIL.

The genes are TRBV30 and TRBJ1-1, with a weak D call TRBD1 (6 bases). CDR1 is GTSNPN, CDR2 SVGIG, per germline (reference sequence). CDR3 length: 13 amino acids. Trimming removed 2 bases at V and 6 bases at J, with 13 bases between. The CDR3 here is CAWSRGRGSEAFF. The CDR3 DNA is TGTGCCTGGAGTAGGGGGAGGGGATCTGAAGCTTTCTTT.

This rearrangement joins TRBV27 to TRBJ1-6, with 7 bases lining up with TRBD1. The CDR3 is made up of 15 amino acids. The germline V gene encodes CDR1 MNHEY and CDR2 SMNVEV (reference sequence). J was trimmed by 7 bases and V by 4 bases; bases with no gene match: 7. CDR3 protein: CASSSRQGYNSPLHF. The CDR3 bases are TGTGCCAGCAGTTCCCGACAGGGCTACAATTCACCCCTCCACTTT.

The V gene is TRBV6-5, the J gene TRBJ2-2, with D unclear. The CDR3 is made up of 13 amino acids. CDR1 and CDR2 (germline): MNHEY, SVGAGI. The V gene lost 0 bases and the J gene lost 6 bases, with 5 bases spanning the gap. This CDR3 is CASSYSESGELFF. In nucleotides, the CDR3 is TGTGCCAGCAGTTACTCGGAGTCCGGGGAGCTGTTTTTT.

The chain employs TRBV12-5 and TRBJ1-1; perhaps TRBD1 as D (6 bases). The CDR3 loop spans 15 amino acids. Germline V gives CDR1 LGHNT, CDR2 FRNRAP. V was trimmed by 5 bases and J by 2 bases, leaving 15 bases between them. The CDR3, as DNA: TGTGCTAGTGGTGTCCTAGGGGGGGCAAACACTGAAGCTTTCTTT. It encodes CASGVLGGANTEAFF.